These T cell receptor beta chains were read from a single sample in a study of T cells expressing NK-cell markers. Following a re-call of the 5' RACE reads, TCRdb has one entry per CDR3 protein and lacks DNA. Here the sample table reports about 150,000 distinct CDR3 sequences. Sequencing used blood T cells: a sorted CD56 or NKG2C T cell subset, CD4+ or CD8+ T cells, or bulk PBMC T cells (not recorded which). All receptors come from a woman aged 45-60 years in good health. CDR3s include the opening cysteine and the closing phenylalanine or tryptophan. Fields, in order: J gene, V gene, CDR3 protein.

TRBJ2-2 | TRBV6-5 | CASSRPSGELFF
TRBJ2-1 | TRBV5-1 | CASSLGDIIFYNEQFF
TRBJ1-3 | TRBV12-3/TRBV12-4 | CASSPTGSGNTIYF
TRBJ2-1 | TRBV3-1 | CASSQDMASWGEQFF
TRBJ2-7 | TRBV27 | CASSSTPGLATSYEQYF
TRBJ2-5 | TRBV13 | CASSLGAPRETQYF
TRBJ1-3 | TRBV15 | CATSRRGGGNTIYF
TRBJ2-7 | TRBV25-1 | CASSEVEYPYEQYF
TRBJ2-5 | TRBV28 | CASSPSLAGQETQYF
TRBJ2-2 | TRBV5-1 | CASSPGPGELFF
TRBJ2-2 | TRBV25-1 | CASSESRSSWTGELFF
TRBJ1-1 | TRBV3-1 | CASSQDAVGPTEAFF
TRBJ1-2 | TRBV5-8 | CASSWDREAYGYTF
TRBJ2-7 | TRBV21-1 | CASSKAVGTGGTYEQYF
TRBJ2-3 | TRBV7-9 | CASSKSETGTDTQYF
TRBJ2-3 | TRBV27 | CASSLYGLAGGGGGTDTQYF